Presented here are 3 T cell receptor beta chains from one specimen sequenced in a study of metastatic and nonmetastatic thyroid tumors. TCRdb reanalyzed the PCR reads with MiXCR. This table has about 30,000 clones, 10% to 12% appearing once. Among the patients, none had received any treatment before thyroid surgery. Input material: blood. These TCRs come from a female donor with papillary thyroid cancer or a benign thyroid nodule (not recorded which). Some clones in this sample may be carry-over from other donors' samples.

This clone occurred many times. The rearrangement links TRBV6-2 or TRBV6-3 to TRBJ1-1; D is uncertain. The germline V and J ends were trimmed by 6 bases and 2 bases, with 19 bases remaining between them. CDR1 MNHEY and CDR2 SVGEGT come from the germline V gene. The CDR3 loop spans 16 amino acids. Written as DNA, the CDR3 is TGTGCCAGCAGAATGAAGGATAATAAGATCAACACTGAAGCTTTCTTT. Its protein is CASRMKDNKINTEAFF.

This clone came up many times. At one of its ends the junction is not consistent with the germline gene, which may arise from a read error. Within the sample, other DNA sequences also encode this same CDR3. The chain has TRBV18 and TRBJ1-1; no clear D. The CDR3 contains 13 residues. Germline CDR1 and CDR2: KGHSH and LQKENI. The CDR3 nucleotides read TGTGCCAGCTCGCCACTTCAGAACACTGAAGCTTTCTTT. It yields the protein CASSPLQNTEAFF.

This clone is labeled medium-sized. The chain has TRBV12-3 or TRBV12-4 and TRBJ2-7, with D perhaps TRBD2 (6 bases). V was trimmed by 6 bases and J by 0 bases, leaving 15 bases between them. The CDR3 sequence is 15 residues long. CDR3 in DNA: TGTGCCAGCAGCCCCCCCGGGAGAAGCTCCTACGAGCAGTACTTC. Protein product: CASSPPGRSSYEQYF.